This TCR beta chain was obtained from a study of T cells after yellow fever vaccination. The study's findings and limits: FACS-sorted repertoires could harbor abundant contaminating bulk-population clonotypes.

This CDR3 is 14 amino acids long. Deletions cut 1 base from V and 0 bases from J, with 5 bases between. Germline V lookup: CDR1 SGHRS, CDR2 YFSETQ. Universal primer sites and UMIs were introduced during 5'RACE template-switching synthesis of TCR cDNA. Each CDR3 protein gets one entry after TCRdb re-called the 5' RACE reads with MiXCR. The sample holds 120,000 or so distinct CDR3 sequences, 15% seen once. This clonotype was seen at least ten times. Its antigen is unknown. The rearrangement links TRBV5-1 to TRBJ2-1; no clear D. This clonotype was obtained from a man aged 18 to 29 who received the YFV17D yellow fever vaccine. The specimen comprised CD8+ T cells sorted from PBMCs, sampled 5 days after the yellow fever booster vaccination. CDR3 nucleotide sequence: TGCGCCAGCAGCTTGAGGAGCTCCTACAATGAGCAGTTCTTC. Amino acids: CASSLRSSYNEQFF.